Listed below are T cell receptor beta chains from one sample, sequenced in a study of T cells after yellow fever vaccination. From the 5' RACE reads, TCRdb called clonotypes with MiXCR, one entry per CDR3 protein. The sample yields approximately 160,000 distinct CDR3 sequences, 9.3% seen once. The sequencing here drew on CD8+ T cells sorted from PBMCs, taken 45 days after the yellow fever booster vaccination. All receptors derive from a young man who received the YFV17D yellow fever vaccine. Both conserved end residues are part of each CDR3. A D gene is named only where the DNA matches it firmly. Some rows mark clone size as missing; the rest say once, few, many or name a class of expanded clone.

>TRBV5-5|-|13|-|TRBJ1-1
CASSWGQNTEAFF
TGTGCCAGCAGTTGGGGTCAGAACACTGAAGCTTTCTTT
>TRBV20-1|-|12|-|TRBJ1-1
CSASEGGTEAFF
TGCAGTGCTAGCGAAGGGGGCACTGAAGCTTTCTTT
>TRBV6-5|-|17|few|TRBJ1-4
CASSYPSPGDLNEKLFF
TGTGCCAGCAGTTACCCCTCGCCGGGGGATCTGAATGAAAAACTGTTTTTT
>TRBV4-1|-|12|few|TRBJ1-1
CASSQGGEEAFF
TGCGCCAGCAGCCAGGGTGGAGAAGAAGCTTTCTTT
>TRBV4-1|-|14|-|TRBJ2-7
CASSLTPSGFPNHF
TGCGCCAGCAGCCTAACACCAAGCGGGTTCCCCAATCACTTC
>TRBV4-2|-|13|few|TRBJ2-1
CASSQDNVNEQFF
TGTGCCAGCAGCCAAGACAATGTGAATGAGCAGTTCTTC
>TRBV12-3/TRBV12-4|TRBD1|17|-|TRBJ2-3
CASSPAVGQADTDTQYF
TGTGCCAGCAGTCCCGCCGTTGGACAGGCCGACACAGATACGCAGTATTTT
>TRBV5-4|-|20|few|TRBJ1-1
CASSGWSPGEGLPGNTEAFF
TGTGCCAGCAGCGGGTGGAGTCCAGGGGAGGGATTGCCTGGCAACACTGAAGCTTTCTTT
>TRBV4-1|TRBD1|16|-|TRBJ1-5
CASADRGSGSNQPQHF
TGCGCCAGCGCAGACAGGGGATCGGGAAGCAATCAGCCCCAGCATTTT
>TRBV9|-|17|-|TRBJ2-3
CASSVTPELGLTDTQYF
TGTGCCAGCAGCGTAACCCCCGAGTTGGGGCTAACAGATACGCAGTATTTT
>TRBV6-5|TRBD2|16|few|TRBJ2-2
CASSHPGGGDTGELFF
TGTGCCAGCAGTCACCCGGGGGGAGGGGACACCGGGGAGCTGTTTTTT
>TRBV25-1|-|13|few|TRBJ1-6
CASSEGYRSPLHF
TGTGCCAGCAGTGAGGGTTATCGCTCACCCCTCCACTTT
>TRBV9|TRBD1|15|few|TRBJ1-1
CASSPWEGANTEAFF
TGTGCCAGCAGCCCCTGGGAGGGGGCGAACACTGAAGCTTTCTTT
>TRBV12-3/TRBV12-4|-|15|-|TRBJ2-1
CASRTGSNSYNEQFF
TGTGCCAGCAGAACAGGGTCCAACTCCTACAATGAGCAGTTCTTC
>TRBV6-6|TRBD1|14|-|TRBJ1-1
CASSRDRGLTEAFF
TGTGCCAGCAGTCGGGACAGGGGGCTCACTGAAGCTTTCTTT
>TRBV5-5|-|14|-|TRBJ1-5
CASSLGRGNQPQHF
TGTGCCAGCAGCTTGGGGCGGGGCAATCAGCCCCAGCATTTT
>TRBV6-5|-|15|many|TRBJ1-2
CASSSFDRPNYGYTF
TGTGCCAGCAGTTCTTTTGACAGACCTAACTATGGCTACACCTTC
>TRBV4-1|-|11|-|TRBJ2-2
CASRRAWEMFF
TGCGCCAGCAGGAGGGCCTGGGAGATGTTTTTT
>TRBV19|-|13|-|TRBJ1-1
CASYTPGGTEAFF
TGTGCCAGTTATACTCCTGGGGGCACTGAAGCTTTCTTT
>TRBV29-1|-|12|-|TRBJ1-1
CSGWPIGTEAFF
TGCAGTGGTTGGCCCATCGGCACTGAAGCTTTCTTT
>TRBV4-1|-|14|few|TRBJ1-2
CASSQDRTGYGYTF
TGCGCCAGCAGCCAAGATCGCACAGGCTATGGCTACACCTTC
>TRBV27|TRBD1|15|few|TRBJ1-2
CASSSNPTGAKGYTF
TGTGCCAGCAGTTCCAATCCGACAGGGGCTAAGGGCTACACCTTC
>TRBV6-2/TRBV6-3|TRBD1|15|few|TRBJ1-2
CASRSDRGNRYGYTF
TGTGCCAGCAGGTCGGACAGGGGGAATCGCTATGGCTACACCTTC
>TRBV7-2|TRBD1|16|-|TRBJ2-7
CASSYPGQGWSYEQYF
TGTGCCAGCAGCTATCCGGGACAGGGTTGGTCCTACGAGCAGTACTTC